The table lists the clone carrying this TCR beta chain with a few counts. Its antigen is not known. The data were obtained in a study of identical twins. Addition of a universal primer site occurred through template switching, and cDNA carried unique molecular identifiers. TCRdb re-called the 5' RACE reads with MiXCR, one entry per CDR3 protein. The table includes just under 650,000 distinct CDR3 sequences, under 8.5% detected once. General study points: Findings came from cross-sectional statistics, without long-term follow-up of donors. One should note that invariant MAIT and iNKT cells could partly confound zero-insertion analyses. In cord blood, abundant beta clonotypes had fewer insertions; memory showed no trend.

This sample was also put to use in a study of yellow fever vaccine responses in identical twins.

The sequenced sample consisted of PBMCs. The clonotype comes from a woman aged 18-29 years in good health.

The CDR3 bases are TGTGCCATCAGTGAGTCAGGCAGGGGCAGTACTGAAGCTTTCTTT. It is translated as CAISESGRGSTEAFF. V usage is TRBV10-3 and J usage is TRBJ1-1; TRBD1 is a possible D gene (6 bases). V was clipped by 0 bases and J by 5 bases, with 13 bases between them. The CDR3 sequence is 15 residues long. CDR1 and CDR2 from the germline V gene are ENHRY and SYGVKD.